This paragraph covers one T cell receptor (beta chain) sequence. The antigen is not known. The data were obtained in a study of shared clonotypes between healthy human individuals. Findings of the study overall: Naive CD4 clonotypes overlapped across a few donors at approximately 4.5%.

The assay was immunoSEQ multiplex PCR, and TCRdb's table has in-frame clones only and misses some. The table includes roughly 810,000 clones, roughly 96% detected once. Losses at the gene ends were 4 bases for V and 0 bases for J; bases not matched to a gene: 15. Per the germline V gene, CDR1 is MDHEN and CDR2 is SYDVKM. This CDR3 region has 19 residues. The naive CD8 fraction comprised CD45RO-negative cells positively selected for CCR7 and excluded terminally differentiated effector memory CD45RA+ cells. Donors had no recently reported acute infections or vaccinations and were HIV-negative. The chain couples TRBV28 to TRBJ2-4; 7 positions agree with TRBD1. The source of this sequence is a man aged 25 to 45 in good health. What was sequenced was naive CD8+ T cells sorted from blood. CDR3: CASSSPLQDREIAKNIQYF. CDR3 bases: TGTGCCAGCAGTTCCCCCCTACAAGACAGGGAGATAGCCAAAAACATTCAGTACTTC.